The clone carrying this T cell receptor (beta chain) turned up a few times. Its target is not known. This specimen belongs to a study of T-cell memory formation after mild COVID-19. Study-wide background: Largely, TCR clusters stayed within a single donor. Points from the study as a whole: Mostly located in CM and EM were contracting CD4+ clones, with contracting CD8+ clones located in EMRA.

The germline gives CDR1 SGHKS, CDR2 YYEKEE (reference sequence). The V gene lost 0 bases and the J gene lost 0 bases, with 9 bases spanning the gap. The CDR3 has 15 residues. A 5'RACE reaction primed in the constant segment made cDNA libraries of TCR alpha and TCR beta, and these carried sample barcodes and UMIs. Each CDR3 protein gets one entry after TCRdb re-called the 5' RACE reads with MiXCR. The sample carries 350,000 to 500,000 distinct CDR3 sequences, 20% to 30% recorded once. Sequencing input: PBMCs or a T cell subset sorted from them (not recorded which). This receptor was obtained from an adult woman who had mild COVID-19 (a few samples of this study predate the infection). Cell type and time point are not known. The chain joins TRBV5-5 to TRBJ1-1; D is unresolved. The chain's CDR3 is CASSLGPGMNTEAFF. As DNA, the CDR3 is TGTGCCAGCAGCTTGGGACCGGGGATGAACACTGAAGCTTTCTTT. The variable domain in full, with the rest retrieved from reference TRBV5-5 and TRBJ1-1, is DAGVTQSPTHLIKTRGQQVTLRCSPISGHKSVSWYQQVLGQGPQFIFQYYEKEERGRGNFPDRFSARQFPNYSSELNVNALLLGDSALYLCASSLGPGMNTEAFFGQGTRLTVV.